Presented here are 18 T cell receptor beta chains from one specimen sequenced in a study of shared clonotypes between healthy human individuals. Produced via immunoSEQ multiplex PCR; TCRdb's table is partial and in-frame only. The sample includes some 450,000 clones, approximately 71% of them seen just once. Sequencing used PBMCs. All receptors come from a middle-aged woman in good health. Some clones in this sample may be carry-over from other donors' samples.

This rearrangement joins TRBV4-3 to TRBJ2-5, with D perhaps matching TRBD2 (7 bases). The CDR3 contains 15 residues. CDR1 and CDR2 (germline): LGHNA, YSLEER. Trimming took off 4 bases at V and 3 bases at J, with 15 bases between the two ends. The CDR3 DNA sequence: TGCGCCAGCAGCCGGACCGGGGGGCGCGAAGAGACCCAGTACTTC. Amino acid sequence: CASSRTGGREETQYF.

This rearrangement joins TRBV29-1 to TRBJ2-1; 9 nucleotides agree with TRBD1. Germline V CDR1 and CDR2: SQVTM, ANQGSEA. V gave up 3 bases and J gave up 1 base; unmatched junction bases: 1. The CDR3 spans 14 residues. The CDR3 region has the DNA TGCAGCGTTGAGGGGACAGGGTCCTACAATGAGCAGTTCTTC. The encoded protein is CSVEGTGSYNEQFF.

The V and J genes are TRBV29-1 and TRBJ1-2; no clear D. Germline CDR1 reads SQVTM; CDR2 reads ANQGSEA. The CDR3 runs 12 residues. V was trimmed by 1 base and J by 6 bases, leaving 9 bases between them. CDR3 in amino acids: CSVEGGDHGYTF. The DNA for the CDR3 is TGCAGCGTTGAAGGAGGCGACCATGGCTACACCTTC.

The CDR3 loop reads CASSGGVRNEQFF. In DNA, the CDR3 is TGTGCCAGCAGTGGAGGGGTCCGCAATGAGCAGTTCTTC. The genes are TRBV2 and TRBJ2-1; the D call may be TRBD1 or TRBD2 (5 bases each). CDR1 and CDR2 from the germline V gene are SNHLY and FYNNEI. CDR3 length: 13 amino acids. V dropped 4 bases and J dropped 6 bases, with 10 bases sitting between them.

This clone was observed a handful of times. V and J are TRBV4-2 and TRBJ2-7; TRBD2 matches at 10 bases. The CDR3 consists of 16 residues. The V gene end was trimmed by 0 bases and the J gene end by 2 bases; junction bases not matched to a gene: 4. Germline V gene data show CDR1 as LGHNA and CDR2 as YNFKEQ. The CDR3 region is CASSQEGTSETYEQYF. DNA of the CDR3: TGTGCCAGCAGCCAAGAAGGGACTAGCGAAACCTACGAGCAGTACTTC.

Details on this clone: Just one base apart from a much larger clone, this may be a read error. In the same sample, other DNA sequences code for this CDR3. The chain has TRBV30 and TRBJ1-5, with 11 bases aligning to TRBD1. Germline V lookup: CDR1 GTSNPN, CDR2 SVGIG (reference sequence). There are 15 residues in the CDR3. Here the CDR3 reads CAWKGQGASNQPQHF. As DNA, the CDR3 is TGTGCCTGGAAAGGACAGGGGGCTAGCAATCAGCCTCAGCATTTT.

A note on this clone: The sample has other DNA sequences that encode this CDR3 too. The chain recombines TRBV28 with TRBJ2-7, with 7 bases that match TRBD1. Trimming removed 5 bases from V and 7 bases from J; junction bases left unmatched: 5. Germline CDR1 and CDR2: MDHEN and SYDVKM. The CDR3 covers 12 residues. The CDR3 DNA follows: TGTGCCAGCAGTGGAGACAGGGATGAGCAGTACTTC. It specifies CASSGDRDEQYF.

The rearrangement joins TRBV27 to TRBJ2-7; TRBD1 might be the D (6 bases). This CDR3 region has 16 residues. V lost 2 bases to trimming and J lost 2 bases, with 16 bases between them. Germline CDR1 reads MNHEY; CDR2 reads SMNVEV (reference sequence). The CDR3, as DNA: TGTGCCAGCAGTTTACTCGGACAGTCCAGCGCCTACGAGCAGTACTTC. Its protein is CASSLLGQSSAYEQYF.

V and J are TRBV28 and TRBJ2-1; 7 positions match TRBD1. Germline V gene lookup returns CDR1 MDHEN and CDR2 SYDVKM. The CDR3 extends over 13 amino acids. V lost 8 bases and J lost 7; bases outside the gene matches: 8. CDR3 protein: CASLGQASNEQFF. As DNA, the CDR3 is TGTGCCAGCCTAGGACAGGCTTCGAATGAGCAGTTCTTC.

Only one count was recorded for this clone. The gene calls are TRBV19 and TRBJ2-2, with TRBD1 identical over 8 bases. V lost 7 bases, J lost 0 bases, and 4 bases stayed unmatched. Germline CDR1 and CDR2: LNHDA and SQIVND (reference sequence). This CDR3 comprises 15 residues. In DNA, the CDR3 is TGTGCCAGTACCAGGGGGCGATCGAACACCGGGGAGCTGTTTTTT. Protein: CASTRGRSNTGELFF.

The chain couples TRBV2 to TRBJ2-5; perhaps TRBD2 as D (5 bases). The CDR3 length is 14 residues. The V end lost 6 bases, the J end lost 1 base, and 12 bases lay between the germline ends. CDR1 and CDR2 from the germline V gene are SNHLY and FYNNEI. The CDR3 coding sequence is TGTGCCAGCAGCCTCACGGGATCCCAAGAGACCCAGTACTTC. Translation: CASSLTGSQETQYF.

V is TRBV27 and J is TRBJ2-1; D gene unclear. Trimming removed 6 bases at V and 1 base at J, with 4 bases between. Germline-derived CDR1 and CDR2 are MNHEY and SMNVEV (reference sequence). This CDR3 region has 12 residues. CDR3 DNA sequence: TGTGCCAGCAGAGGGTCCTACAATGAGCAGTTCTTC. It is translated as CASRGSYNEQFF.

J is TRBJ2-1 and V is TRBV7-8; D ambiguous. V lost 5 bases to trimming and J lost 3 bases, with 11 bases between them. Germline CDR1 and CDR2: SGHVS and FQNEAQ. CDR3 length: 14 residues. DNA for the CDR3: TGTGCCAGCAGCCTCGATCTACTCTACAATGAGCAGTTCTTC. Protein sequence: CASSLDLLYNEQFF.

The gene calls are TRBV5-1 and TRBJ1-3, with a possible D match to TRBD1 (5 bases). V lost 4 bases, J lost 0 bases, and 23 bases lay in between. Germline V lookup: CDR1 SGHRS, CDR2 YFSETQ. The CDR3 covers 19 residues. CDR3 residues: CASSQGTLGTADSGNTIYF. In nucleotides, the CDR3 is TGCGCCAGCAGCCAAGGGACCTTAGGAACGGCAGACTCTGGAAACACCATATATTTT.

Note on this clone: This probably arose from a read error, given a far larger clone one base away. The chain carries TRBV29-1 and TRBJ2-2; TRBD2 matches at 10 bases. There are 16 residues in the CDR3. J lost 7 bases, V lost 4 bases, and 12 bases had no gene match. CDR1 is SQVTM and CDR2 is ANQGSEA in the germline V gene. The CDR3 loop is CSVGASGSLLYGELFF. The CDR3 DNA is TGCAGCGTTGGGGCTAGCGGGAGCCTCTTGTACGGGGAGCTGTTTTTT.

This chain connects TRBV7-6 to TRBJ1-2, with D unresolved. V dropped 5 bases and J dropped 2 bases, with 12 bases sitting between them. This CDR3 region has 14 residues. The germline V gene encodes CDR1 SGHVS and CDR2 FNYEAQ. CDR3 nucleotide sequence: TGTGCCAGCAGCCCGGAAACTGGGAACTATGGCTACACCTTC. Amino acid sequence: CASSPETGNYGYTF.

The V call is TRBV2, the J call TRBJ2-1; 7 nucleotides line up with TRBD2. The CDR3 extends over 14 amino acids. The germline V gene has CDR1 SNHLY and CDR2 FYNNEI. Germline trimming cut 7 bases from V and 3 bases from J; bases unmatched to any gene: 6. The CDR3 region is CASIAGEIYNEQFF. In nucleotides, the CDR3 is TGTGCCAGCATTGCGGGAGAGATCTACAATGAGCAGTTCTTC.

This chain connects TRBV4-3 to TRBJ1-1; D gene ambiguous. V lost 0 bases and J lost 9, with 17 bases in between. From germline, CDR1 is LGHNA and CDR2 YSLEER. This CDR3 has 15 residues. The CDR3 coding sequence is TGCGCCAGCAGCCAAGAGTGGGTGGGGAGGAGAAAAGCTTTCTTT. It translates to CASSQEWVGRRKAFF.